This T cell receptor (beta chain) was observed in a study of cytotoxic CD8 clonotypes in ibrutinib-treated CLL. Extraction of around 1.9 micrograms of genomic DNA from cryopreserved PBMCs supplied material for TCR beta libraries. The V and J ends lost 6 bases and 9 bases respectively, with 9 bases between them. There are 11 residues in the CDR3. CDR1 is MNHEY, CDR2 SVGAGI, per germline. Here immunoSEQ multiplex PCR was the method, and the copy in TCRdb shows in-frame clones only, minus some. The table lists tens of thousands of clones, roughly 72% of them singletons, with roughly a tenth in the top ten.

This receptor was taken from a human donor with chronic lymphocytic leukemia. The chain carries TRBV6-5 and TRBJ2-1; TRBD2 might be the D (6 bases). Specimen: PBMCs, collected at disease progression, from a patient treated with ibrutinib. The CDR3 DNA reads as TGTGCCAGCAGAATGGGGGGTGAGCAGTTCTTC. It codes for CASRMGGEQFF.